The 22 T cell receptor beta chains listed next were all sequenced from one sample in a study of T cells in narcolepsy. Here immunoSEQ multiplex PCR was the method, and the copy in TCRdb shows in-frame clones only, minus some. The sample has roughly 10,000 clones; more than 65% are singletons. Sequenced material: CD45RA- memory CD8+ T cells from PBMCs. The source is a human donor with narcolepsy.

The rearrangement joins TRBV5-6 to TRBJ1-1; the match to TRBD1 covers 8 bases. J gave up 2 bases and V 5 bases, and 11 bases lay outside the gene matches. Per the germline V gene, CDR1 is SGHDT and CDR2 is YYEEEE. The CDR3 spans 16 residues. The CDR3 loop reads CASRDTGTGFNTEAFF. CDR3 DNA sequence: TGTGCCAGCAGAGACACCGGGACAGGTTTTAACACTGAAGCTTTCTTT.

With respect to this clone: Other DNA sequences in the same sample also yield this CDR3. The chain employs TRBV9 and TRBJ2-2, with unresolved D. V dropped 0 bases and J dropped 3 bases, with 0 bases sitting between them. The CDR3 loop spans 12 amino acids. In germline, CDR1 is SGDLS, CDR2 YYNGEE. The CDR3 region has the DNA TGTGCCAGCAGCGTAGACACCGGGGAGCTGTTTTTT. Its translation is CASSVDTGELFF.

The chain joins TRBV29-1 to TRBJ2-7, with TRBD1 identical over 9 bases. Germline lookup yields CDR1 SQVTM and CDR2 ANQGSEA. V shed 4 bases, J shed 3 bases, and the junction held 16 bases outside the gene matches. The CDR3 has 17 amino acids. CDR3 in DNA: TGCAGCGTTGTCCACCCCCTCGGGACAGGGATGGTCTACGAGCAGTACTTC. It codes for CSVVHPLGTGMVYEQYF.

V is TRBV4-2 and J is TRBJ2-7, with 8 bases identical to TRBD1. Germline loops: CDR1 LGHNA, CDR2 YNFKEQ. The CDR3 loop spans 15 amino acids. With V trimmed by 2 bases and J by 5 bases, 8 bases remained unmatched. The CDR3 nucleotides are TGTGCCAGCAGCCAACGCAGGGGGCTTAGAAACGAGCAGTACTTC. As protein: CASSQRRGLRNEQYF.

CDR3 sequence reads: CASSYQGGYTF. The DNA of the CDR3 is TGTGCCAGCAGCTATCAGGGAGGCTACACCTTC. The V call is TRBV7-2, the J call TRBJ1-2; D possibly corresponds to TRBD1 (5 bases). The CDR3 loop spans 11 amino acids. Looked up from germline, CDR1 is SGHTA and CDR2 is FQGNSA. Trimming removed 4 bases at V and 8 bases at J, with 8 bases between.

The gene calls are TRBV4-3 and TRBJ2-1; 8 bases fit TRBD2. The CDR3 runs to 16 residues. Germline assignment: CDR1 LGHNA and CDR2 YSLEER. V was clipped by 0 bases and J by 8 bases; unmatched bases: 9. CDR3 sequence reads: CASSQDPREGRDEQFF. The DNA for the CDR3 is TGCGCCAGCAGCCAAGATCCCCGGGAGGGCCGGGATGAGCAGTTCTTC.

V is TRBV7-9 and J is TRBJ2-7; D not certain. V was clipped by 0 bases and J by 5 bases, with 8 bases between them. The CDR3 is 13 residues long. Germline loops: CDR1 SEHNR, CDR2 FQNEAQ (reference sequence). CDR3 DNA sequence: TGTGCCAGCAGCTTAGCGGGGTTCCACGAGCAGTACTTC. It translates to CASSLAGFHEQYF.

J is TRBJ1-6 and V is TRBV2; 7 positions agree with TRBD1. Germline CDR1 is SNHLY and CDR2 is FYNNEI. V lost 1 base and J lost 9; bases outside the gene matches: 9. CDR3 length: 16 residues. As DNA, the CDR3 is TGTGCCAGCAGTGAAGGTCCGGGACAGTCGGGTTCACCCCTCCACTTT. This codes for CASSEGPGQSGSPLHF.

The rearrangement links TRBV27 to TRBJ2-1, with D possibly called TRBD1 or TRBD2 (5 bases each). This CDR3 has 15 residues. The ends were cut back, 4 bases at V and 4 bases at J, with 14 bases in the middle. The germline CDR1 and CDR2 sequences are MNHEY and SMNVEV (reference sequence). In DNA, the CDR3 is TGTGCCAGCAGTTCCCCCGGGACGAGTTACAATGAGCAGTTCTTC. Translated, it gives CASSSPGTSYNEQFF.

This chain links TRBV4-3 with TRBJ1-1; no definite D call. The ends were cut back, 1 base at V and 1 base at J, with 13 bases in the middle. The CDR3 runs 16 residues. Germline values: CDR1 LGHNA, CDR2 YSLEER. The CDR3 loop reads CASSQVLGEPNTEAFF. CDR3 bases: TGCGCCAGCAGCCAAGTGCTTGGAGAACCGAACACTGAAGCTTTCTTT.

This sequence joins TRBV2 and TRBJ2-1; 11 bases align to TRBD1. The length of the CDR3 is 16 residues. The germline V gene has CDR1 SNHLY and CDR2 FYNNEI. V shed 3 bases and J 10 bases; nucleotides not matched to a gene: 11. The DNA for the CDR3 is TGTGCCAGCAGTGACCCGAGGACAGGGGGCGCGGGGGAGCAGTTCTTC. Its translation is CASSDPRTGGAGEQFF.

About this clone: Sequence at one end of the junction differs from germline and may be a read error. The chain couples TRBV6-6 to TRBJ1-1; 8 bases map to TRBD1. CDR1 is MNHNY, CDR2 SVGAGI, per germline (reference sequence). This CDR3 has 16 residues. The CDR3 here is CAGSFQGALMYTEAFF. The CDR3 DNA reads TGTGCCGGCAGTTTTCAGGGGGCGTTGATGTATACTGAAGCTTTCTTT.

The V gene is TRBV4-3, the J gene TRBJ2-1, with D possibly matching TRBD1 (5 bases). Germline V CDR1 and CDR2: LGHNA, YSLEER. V was shortened by 4 bases and J by 4 bases, with 11 bases between the two germline ends. The CDR3 extends over 14 amino acids. CDR3 nucleotide sequence: TGCGCCAGCAGCCCAGAGACAGAGTACAATGAGCAGTTCTTC. Encoded protein: CASSPETEYNEQFF.

The rearrangement links TRBV28 to TRBJ2-3; the D gene could be TRBD1 or TRBD2 (5 bases each). Germline loops: CDR1 MDHEN, CDR2 SYDVKM. The CDR3 is made up of 13 amino acids. Trimming removed 8 bases at V and 4 bases at J, with 13 bases between. The CDR3 region is CASWGSPPDTQYF. In DNA, the CDR3 is TGTGCCAGCTGGGGGTCCCCCCCAGATACGCAGTATTTT.

This clone was detected only a few times. The gene calls are TRBV27 and TRBJ1-1; D not certain. This CDR3 has 15 residues. Deletions cut 0 bases from V and 1 base from J, with 9 bases between. Germline CDR1 is MNHEY and CDR2 is SMNVEV (reference sequence). The CDR3 DNA reads as TGTGCCAGCAGTTTATCGAAGGGCGGGAACACTGAAGCTTTCTTT. This encodes CASSLSKGGNTEAFF.

V usage is TRBV25-1 and J usage is TRBJ2-3; the D gene is possibly TRBD2 (5 bases). The germline V and J ends were trimmed by 8 bases and 10 bases, with 16 bases remaining between them. Germline lookup yields CDR1 MGHDK and CDR2 SYGVNS. This CDR3 region has 12 residues. The CDR3 nucleotides are TGTGCCAGCGCTCTAGGTGGGAGTGCGCAGTATTTT. This codes for CASALGGSAQYF.

This clone was detected only a few times. The chain joins TRBV4-2 to TRBJ2-7; D is perhaps TRBD2 (5 bases). Germline V CDR1 and CDR2: LGHNA, YNFKEQ. The CDR3 covers 13 residues. V shed 1 base and J shed 4 bases, with 8 bases lying between them. CDR3 region: CASSQGGVYEQYF. Here the CDR3 DNA reads TGTGCCAGCAGCCAAGGGGGAGTATACGAGCAGTACTTC.

V and J are TRBV6-1 and TRBJ2-7, with D possibly TRBD1 on 6 matching bases. The germline V gene encodes CDR1 MNHNS and CDR2 SASEGT. Trimming left V 10 bases short and J 6 bases short, with 19 bases between. CDR3 length equals 13 residues. The chain's CDR3 is CAIDVVGAGEQYF. CDR3 bases: TGTGCCATCGACGTGGTGGGGGCCGGCGAGCAGTACTTC.

The chain recombines TRBV19 with TRBJ2-2; D unclear. Germline V CDR1 and CDR2: LNHDA, SQIVND (reference sequence). CDR3 length equals 13 residues. The V gene lost 4 bases and the J gene lost 7 bases, with 10 bases spanning the gap. The CDR3 spells CASSTHQLGELFF. DNA for the CDR3: TGTGCCAGTAGTACCCACCAGCTCGGGGAGCTGTTTTTT.

This clone was counted a few times. The chain combines TRBV6-1 with TRBJ2-3; tentatively, D is TRBD1 or TRBD2 (5 bases each). Trimming left V 0 bases short and J 6 bases short, with 10 bases between. The germline V gene has CDR1 MNHNS and CDR2 SASEGT. This CDR3 has 14 residues. The CDR3 loop reads CASSEAPEGDTQYF. Written as DNA, the CDR3 is TGTGCCAGCAGTGAAGCGCCCGAGGGGGATACGCAGTATTTT.

About this clone: Sequence at one end of the junction differs from germline and may be a read error. The DNA of the CDR3 is TGTGCCAGCAGCTTGGGGGGCGAAGCTTTCTTT. Its protein is CASSLGGEAFF. This chain connects TRBV5-3 to TRBJ1-1, with D perhaps matching TRBD1 (6 bases). TRBV5-3 falls under the ORF class, with uncertain function. This CDR3 is built from 11 residues.

The rearrangement links TRBV6-4 to TRBJ2-2, with D hard to call. Trimming pared 0 bases from V and 2 bases from J, leaving 4 bases between. Germline lookup yields CDR1 MRHNA and CDR2 SNTAGT. This CDR3 region has 14 residues. CDR3 DNA: TGTGCCAGCAGTGACTCGACTAACACCGGGGAGCTGTTTTTT. Translation gives CASSDSTNTGELFF.